The 13 T cell receptor beta chains presented below share a single source sample, sequenced in a study of blood T cell repertoires in COVID-19. The method was immunoSEQ multiplex PCR; TCRdb's version includes in-frame clones alone and lacks a portion of them. The sample consists of just over 300,000 clones, around 84% of them appearing once. Sequenced sample: PBMCs or T cells enriched from blood (not recorded which). These receptors were taken from a man younger than 45 who had recovered from COVID-19.

The chain is built from TRBV11-3 and TRBJ1-1; TRBD1 agrees at 10 bases. Germline V lookup: CDR1 SGHNT, CDR2 YENEEA. The CDR3 consists of 14 residues. With V trimmed by 5 bases and J by 7 bases, 7 bases remained unmatched. The CDR3: CASSPGQGEGEAFF. CDR3 sequence (DNA): TGTGCCAGCAGCCCAGGACAGGGGGAAGGTGAAGCTTTCTTT.

V gene TRBV10-1 combines with J gene TRBJ1-1, with D possibly TRBD1 on 5 matching bases. The germline gives CDR1 WNHNN, CDR2 SYGVQD (reference sequence). This CDR3 is built from 13 residues. Trimming removed 7 bases at V and 4 bases at J, with 13 bases between. DNA of the CDR3: TGCGCCAGCACCTCCGACAGAACCACTGAAGCTTTCTTT. Amino acid sequence: CASTSDRTTEAFF.

The V and J genes are TRBV27 and TRBJ2-6; D not certain. CDR3 size: 15 residues. Deletions cut 2 bases from V and 0 bases from J, with 5 bases between. Germline CDR1 reads MNHEY; CDR2 reads SMNVEV (reference sequence). This chain's CDR3 is CASSLISSGANVLTF. CDR3 DNA: TGTGCCAGCAGTTTAATCAGCTCTGGGGCCAACGTCCTGACTTTC.

The chain couples TRBV24-1 to TRBJ1-5, with TRBD1 as a possible D gene (6 bases). The CDR3 sequence is 13 residues long. V was cut by 11 bases and J by 7 bases, with 17 bases left in between. CDR1 KGHDR and CDR2 SFDVKD come from the germline V gene. For the CDR3, the DNA is TGTGCCAGCCAAGCGGGGGCGTACCAGCCCCAGCATTTT. Its protein product is CASQAGAYQPQHF.

The rearrangement links TRBV3-1 (or the pseudogene TRBV3-2) to TRBJ1-1; the D is unclear. CDR1 is LGHDT, CDR2 YNNKEL, per germline (reference sequence). Deletions cut 4 bases from V and 3 bases from J, with 9 bases between. The CDR3 runs 13 residues. CDR3 DNA sequence: TGTGCCAGCAGCCGCCAGGATTACACTGAAGCTTTCTTT. Protein: CASSRQDYTEAFF.

The chain links TRBV7-9 to TRBJ1-4, with D maybe TRBD1 (6 bases). Trimming cost V 5 bases and J 1 base, with 20 bases left between them. Per germline, CDR1 SEHNR and CDR2 FQNEAQ (reference sequence). The CDR3 sequence is 18 residues long. DNA of the CDR3: TGTGCCAGCAGCCCAAGGGCAGGGGAAATGAAAACTAATGAAAAACTGTTTTTT. This codes for CASSPRAGEMKTNEKLFF.

The chain employs TRBV5-1 and TRBJ2-7; perhaps TRBD1 as D (5 bases). The CDR3 has 15 amino acids. V lost 0 bases to trimming and J lost 3 bases, with 13 bases between them. CDR1 and CDR2 (germline): SGHRS, YFSETQ. CDR3 nucleotide sequence: TGCGCCAGCAGCTTGGGAACAGGCCCCCTCTACGAGCAGTACTTC. It yields the protein CASSLGTGPLYEQYF.

This chain uses TRBV11-2 with TRBJ2-7; weak D call: TRBD1 (6 bases). Germline V gene sequence: CDR1 SGHAT, CDR2 FQNNGV. The CDR3 loop spans 17 amino acids. V lost 6 bases, J lost 0 bases, and 21 bases lay in between. The DNA of the CDR3 is TGTGCCAGCAGGCGCGCGATGGGGGCGGTATCCTCCTACGAGCAGTACTTC. This encodes CASRRAMGAVSSYEQYF.

V usage is TRBV29-1 and J usage is TRBJ2-3; 9 bases line up with TRBD2. This CDR3 contains 15 residues. Trimming cost V 4 bases and J 2 bases; bases outside gene matches: 7. The germline V gene has CDR1 SQVTM and CDR2 ANQGSEA. The DNA of the CDR3 is TGCAGCGTTGGCAAAGGACTAGCGCCCACAGATACGCAGTATTTT. This codes for CSVGKGLAPTDTQYF.

The chain links TRBV9 to TRBJ1-1; D gene unclear. CDR3 length: 13 amino acids. Trimming shortened V by 0 bases and J by 5 bases, and 8 bases separated the two germline ends. The germline V gene encodes CDR1 SGDLS and CDR2 YYNGEE. Here the CDR3 DNA reads TGTGCCAGCAGCGTAGATTCGGGAACTGAAGCTTTCTTT. It is translated as CASSVDSGTEAFF. Drawing the rest from reference TRBV9 and TRBJ1-1, the complete variable domain is DSGVTQTPKHLITATGQRVTLRCSPRSGDLSVYWYQQSLDQGLQFLIQYYNGEERAKGNILERFSAQQFPDLHSELNLSSLELGDSALYFCASSVDSGTEAFFGQGTRLTVV.

The V gene is TRBV10-3, the J gene TRBJ2-7, with 9 bases matching TRBD2. Trimming at V came to 3 bases and at J to 2 bases, leaving 2 bases not matched to a gene. The CDR3 loop spans 14 amino acids. Germline V CDR1 and CDR2: ENHRY, SYGVKD. The CDR3 region has the DNA TGTGCCATCAGTGACCTAGCGGGGACCTACGAGCAGTACTTC. Translated, it gives CAISDLAGTYEQYF.

This chain links TRBV30 with TRBJ2-2, with TRBD1 matching over 7 bases. There are 15 residues in the CDR3. The V segment lost 3 bases and the J segment 5 bases; nucleotides outside the gene matches: 9. Germline CDR1 reads GTSNPN; CDR2 reads SVGIG (reference sequence). The CDR3 DNA reads as TGTGCCTGGAGGTTCCGGGACAGAAATACCGGGGAGCTGTTTTTT. Translation: CAWRFRDRNTGELFF.

This clone has only a few counts. The chain is built from TRBV5-4 and TRBJ1-3, with 7 bases aligning to TRBD1. Per germline, CDR1 SGHNT and CDR2 YYREEE (reference sequence). Trimming removed 5 bases from V and 0 bases from J; junction bases left unmatched: 8. This CDR3 contains 16 residues. Here the CDR3 DNA reads TGTGCCAGCAGTCGTGGACAGGACCGCTCTGGAAACACCATATATTTT. Translation gives CASSRGQDRSGNTIYF.